A single sample is the source of the 2 T cell receptor beta chains below, sequenced in a study of T cell repertoires in cytomegalovirus infection. TCRdb re-called the reads with MiXCR, one entry per CDR3 protein. The sample shows a few hundred thousand distinct CDR3 sequences, approximately 24% of them seen only once. Sequenced: CD8+ T cells from PBMCs. These receptors originate from a human donor in good health (CMV status not recorded). Some clones in this sample may be carry-over from other donors' samples.

The rearrangement links TRBV6-5 to TRBJ1-1, with D maybe TRBD1 (5 bases). The germline V gene has CDR1 MNHEY and CDR2 SVGAGI. Deletions cut 5 bases from V and 7 bases from J, with 20 bases between. This CDR3 has 15 residues. The CDR3, as DNA: TGTGCCAGCAGTGGTGGGGACTCCGAACCAGTTGAAGCTTTCTTT. It codes for CASSGGDSEPVEAFF.

This chain joins TRBV12-3 or TRBV12-4 and TRBJ2-2; D is uncertain. The CDR3 has 16 amino acids. V dropped 4 bases and J dropped 2 bases, with 14 bases sitting between them. CDR3 nucleotide sequence: TGTGCCAGCAGTTCCTGGAATTCCCGCAACACCGGGGAGCTGTTTTTT. This translates into CASSSWNSRNTGELFF.